The source of this T cell receptor (beta chain) is a study of cytomegalovirus exposure and HLA in healthy donors. The CDR3 contains 14 residues. V lost 5 bases and J 7 bases, leaving 17 bases between the germline ends. In germline, CDR1 is PRHDT, CDR2 FYEKMQ (reference sequence). The PCR employed 60 Vbeta primers together with 13 Jbeta primers. Clones were sequenced by immunoSEQ multiplex PCR, and TCRdb holds only the in-frame ones, with some missing. The sample gives 110,000 to 150,000 clones, roughly 70% of which show up once; 7% is in the top ten. The source of this sequence is a young man in good health and CMV-seronegative. V usage is TRBV13 and J usage is TRBJ1-2; a possible D gene is TRBD1 (6 bases). The sequencing input was PBMCs. CDR3 loop: CASSERRGAGGYTF. CDR3 nucleotides: TGTGCCAGCAGCGAAAGACGGGGGGCGGGTGGCTACACCTTC.